The clone carrying this TCR beta chain turned up a few times. Its specificity is unknown. The time point denotes: after dendritic cell vaccination, including at tumor progression/relapse. These data belong to a study of glioma-infiltrating T cells after dendritic cell vaccination. Regarding the study as a whole: Survival was not directly related to TCR clonality in these patients.

This CDR3 spans 18 amino acids. Germline V lookup: CDR1 SGHKS, CDR2 YYEKEE (reference sequence). The trim removed 0 bases at V and 1 base at J, leaving 7 bases unmatched. Sequencing used immunoSEQ multiplex PCR; TCRdb keeps in-frame clones, though not all of them. The table lists 98,000 or so clones, around 80% of them singletons. The chain combines TRBV5-5 with TRBJ2-6; 7 bases are a match to TRBD2. This TCR was sampled from a human donor with glioblastoma. Specimen: blood, collected after dendritic cell vaccination. The CDR3 DNA reads TGTGCCAGCAGCTTGGCGGGCGGGGGTGGGTCTGGGGCCAACGTCCTGACTTTC. Its translation is CASSLAGGGGSGANVLTF.